A single sample gave rise to the 10 T cell receptor beta chains below, sequenced in a study of cytomegalovirus exposure and HLA in healthy donors. Both 60 Vbeta primers and 13 Jbeta primers went into the PCR. Assay: immunoSEQ multiplex PCR; the TCRdb copy retains only in-frame clones and omits some. The profile shows some 170,000 clones, 81% of them singletons. The material sequenced was PBMCs. These receptors were obtained from a woman younger than 30 in good health and CMV-seropositive.

J is TRBJ1-2 and V is TRBV4-2, with D maybe TRBD1 (6 bases). CDR3 length equals 17 residues. The germline V and J ends were trimmed by 0 bases and 1 base, with 15 bases remaining between them. Germline CDR1 LGHNA, CDR2 YNFKEQ. The CDR3 DNA reads as TGTGCCAGCAGCCAAGAGCCGGGACACGTAGATAACTATGGCTACACCTTC. Encoded protein: CASSQEPGHVDNYGYTF.

This chain uses TRBV6-6 with TRBJ1-6; TRBD1 matches at 7 bases. The CDR3 is 14 residues long. The germline gives CDR1 MNHNY, CDR2 SVGAGI (reference sequence). V lost 6 bases, J lost 5 bases, and 4 bases stayed unmatched. In nucleotides, the CDR3 is TGTGCCAGCAGCCTGGGACAGAATAATTCACCCCTCCACTTT. It is translated as CASSLGQNNSPLHF.

The CDR3 protein is CASSSRDRGSYSGANVLTF. The CDR3 DNA follows: TGTGCCAGCAGCTCCCGGGACAGGGGGTCCTACTCTGGGGCCAACGTCCTGACTTTC. The chain uses TRBV13 and TRBJ2-6, with 11 bases lining up with TRBD1. The junction had 8 bases not matched to a gene; V was cut back by 4 bases and J by 0 bases. CDR1 and CDR2 from the germline V gene are PRHDT and FYEKMQ (reference sequence). This CDR3 is built from 19 residues.

V usage is TRBV5-4 and J usage is TRBJ2-2; no clear D. Germline CDR1 and CDR2: SGHNT and YYREEE (reference sequence). CDR3 length: 15 amino acids. Trimming cost V 0 bases and J 1 base, with 7 bases left between them. The CDR3, as DNA: TGTGCCAGCAGCTTGGCGGTCAAGAACACCGGGGAGCTGTTTTTT. Translating it yields CASSLAVKNTGELFF.

This clone was picked up one time. The V gene is TRBV7-2, the J gene TRBJ1-2, with a possible D match to TRBD1 (5 bases). CDR1 and CDR2 from the germline V gene are SGHTA and FQGNSA. This CDR3 comprises 15 residues. Trimming pared 2 bases from V and 5 bases from J, leaving 15 bases between. The DNA of the CDR3 is TGTGCCAGCAGCTTAAGTACAGGATCTCAATATGGCTACACCTTC. It translates to CASSLSTGSQYGYTF.

This clone was recorded only once. The V gene is TRBV5-6, the J gene TRBJ1-6; 11 bases line up with TRBD1. The CDR3 is made up of 14 amino acids. The J segment lost 9 bases and the V segment lost 9 bases, leaving 8 bases of the junction unmatched. In germline, CDR1 is SGHDT, CDR2 YYEEEE. The CDR3 DNA follows: TGTGCCACTTCGGACAGGGGGCTCGGTTCACCCCTCCACTTT. Its translation: CATSDRGLGSPLHF.

The chain has TRBV7-9 and TRBJ1-6; 7 positions agree with TRBD1. Germline V gives CDR1 SEHNR, CDR2 FQNEAQ (reference sequence). J was trimmed by 7 bases and V by 5 bases; bases with no gene match: 8. The CDR3 sequence is 15 residues long. The DNA of the CDR3 is TGTGCCAGCAGCCTACGGGACAGAGCGAATTCACCCCTCCACTTT. Translating gives CASSLRDRANSPLHF. Full variable domain (missing parts from reference TRBV7-9 and TRBJ1-6): DTGVSQNPRHKITKRGQNVTFRCDPISEHNRLYWYRQTLGQGPEFLTYFQNEAQLEKSRLLSDRFSAERPKGSFSTLEIQRTEQGDSAMYLCASSLRDRANSPLHFGNGTRLTVT.

The rearrangement joins TRBV28 to TRBJ1-5; possible D gene TRBD1, 5 bases. From germline, CDR1 is MDHEN and CDR2 SYDVKM. This CDR3 region has 15 residues. V was cut by 5 bases and J by 6 bases, with 17 bases left in between. CDR3 in DNA: TGTGCCAGCAGTGAACGGGACCCCGGGGGTCAGCCCCAGCATTTT. Protein: CASSERDPGGQPQHF.

The rearrangement uses TRBV4-2 and TRBJ2-3; D remains ambiguous. Trimming stripped 0 bases from V and 2 bases from J, with 9 bases between. Germline-derived CDR1 and CDR2 are LGHNA and YNFKEQ. The CDR3 is made up of 15 amino acids. The CDR3, as DNA: TGTGCCAGCAGCCAAGATAGTTACTCCACAGATACGCAGTATTTT. Protein sequence: CASSQDSYSTDTQYF.

This chain links TRBV5-6 with TRBJ1-6, with TRBD1 matching 9 bases. The germline V gene encodes CDR1 SGHDT and CDR2 YYEEEE. The ends lost 5 bases at V and 5 bases at J; junction bases unmatched: 5. This CDR3 spans 15 amino acids. For the CDR3, the DNA is TGTGCCAGCAGGTACCGGGACAGGGATAATTCACCCCTCCACTTT. It codes for CASRYRDRDNSPLHF.